Listed below are T cell receptor beta chains from one sample, sequenced in a study of cytomegalovirus exposure and HLA in healthy donors. The data were produced by immunoSEQ multiplex PCR, yet TCRdb's version contains in-frame clones alone and is incomplete. Seen here are 150,000 to 200,000 clones, 84% observed once, and the top ten hold 0.2% to 0.3%. Input material: PBMCs. The origin of the receptors is a boy younger than 18 in good health and CMV-seronegative. Each CDR3 is given with its conserved first and last residue.

TRBJ2-2 TRBV5-4 CAASPAGGKYTGELFF
TRBJ1-2 TRBV7-2 CASSLRQGTGANYGYTF
TRBJ2-2 TRBV9 CASTTRQGTNTGELFF
TRBJ2-1 TRBV29-1 CSVYGGASYNEQFF
TRBJ1-2 TRBV4-1 CASSQAGQGSYGYTF
TRBJ2-5 TRBV9 CASSVGPSGQETQYF
TRBJ2-1 TRBV7-8 CASSSGQTSGSNEQFF
TRBJ2-7 TRBV7-8 CASSLARKSGEQYF
TRBJ1-2 TRBV7-9 CASSLTYVERYTF
TRBJ2-1 TRBV27 CASSLFRYNEQFF
TRBJ1-2 TRBV6-6 CASSFWEDGDGYTF
TRBJ2-7 TRBV30 CAWRDKGHEQYF
TRBJ1-2 TRBV5-6 CASSLLQGNYGYTF
TRBJ2-4 TRBV9 CASSAALEDRGSGIQYF
TRBJ2-1 TRBV28 CASSPGNDNEQFF
TRBJ2-5 TRBV11-2 CASSFRRRQETQYF
NA TRBV19 CASSMGAGAYEQYF
TRBJ1-3 TRBV19 CASRGVIGPGNTIYF
TRBJ1-1 TRBV2 CASTEAPEAFF
TRBJ2-1 TRBV29-1 CSTLLLDRGFVEQFF
TRBJ2-1 TRBV6-6 CASIEVNYNEQFF
TRBJ1-5 TRBV4-3 CASSQYARGPGNQPQHF
TRBJ1-2 TRBV5-1 CASSSSGQVFGYTF
TRBJ2-7 TRBV2 CASSEGVAGLYEQYF
TRBJ1-1 TRBV6-5 CASSRGGGEGTEAFF
TRBJ2-5 TRBV30 CAWSQDRETQYF
TRBJ1-2 TRBV30 CAWNNDRGSNYGYTF
TRBJ2-5 TRBV7-2 CASSLAFRGETQYF
TRBJ2-7 TRBV5-6 CASSLGRTGYSEQYF
TRBJ1-5 TRBV7-8 CASSTGQGPYSNQPQHF
TRBJ2-7 TRBV7-2 CASSLVVSWYEQYF
TRBJ1-1 TRBV30 CAWSVRRGNTEAFF
TRBJ1-3 TRBV5-1 CASSLAGQGPLLSSGNTIYF